This T cell receptor beta chain was observed in a study of Graves' ophthalmopathy and Graves' hyperthyroidism. Study-wide findings and caveats: Classification of ophthalmopathy versus stable hyperthyroidism by a 13-signature model yielded under 90% sensitivity and around 81% specificity. Blood was where most expanded thyroid clonotypes above 0.001 frequency also turned up.

This clonotype was observed many times. No antigen is known for it. The junction had 9 bases not matched to a gene; V was cut back by 0 bases and J by 1 base. There are 16 residues in the CDR3. Per the germline V gene, CDR1 is GTSNPN and CDR2 is SVGIG (reference sequence). Amplified material comprised TCR beta CDR3 regions derived from RNA transcripts. Following a first-round RT-PCR that used HTBI primers, a second-round multiplex PCR was carried out. TCRdb re-derived calls from the multiplex PCR reads in MiXCR, one entry per CDR3 protein. Of about 210,000 distinct CDR3 sequences in the sample, 25% to 30% were seen once.

The origin of this receptor is a man between 45 and 60 years old with Graves' ophthalmopathy. The V gene is TRBV30, the J gene TRBJ2-7; 7 bases agree with TRBD1. Sequenced input: peripheral blood. The CDR3 sequence is CAWSVPQGVPSYEQYF. The DNA for the CDR3 is TGTGCCTGGAGTGTACCCCAGGGGGTACCTTCCTACGAGCAGTACTTC.